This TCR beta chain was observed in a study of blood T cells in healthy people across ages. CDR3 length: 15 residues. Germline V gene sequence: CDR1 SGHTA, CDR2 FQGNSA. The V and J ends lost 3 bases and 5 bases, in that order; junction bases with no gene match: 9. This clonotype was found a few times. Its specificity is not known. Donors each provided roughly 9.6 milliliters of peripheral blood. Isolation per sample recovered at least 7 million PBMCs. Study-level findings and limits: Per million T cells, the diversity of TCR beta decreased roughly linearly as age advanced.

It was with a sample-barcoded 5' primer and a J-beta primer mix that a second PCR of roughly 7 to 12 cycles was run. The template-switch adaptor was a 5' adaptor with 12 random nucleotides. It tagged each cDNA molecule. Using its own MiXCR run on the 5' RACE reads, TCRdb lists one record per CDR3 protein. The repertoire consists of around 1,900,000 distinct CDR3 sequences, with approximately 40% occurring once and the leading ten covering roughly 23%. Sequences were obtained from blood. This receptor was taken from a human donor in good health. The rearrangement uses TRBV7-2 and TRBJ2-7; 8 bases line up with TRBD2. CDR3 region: CASSFMGRGVDEQYF. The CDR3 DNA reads TGTGCCAGCAGCTTCATGGGGCGGGGGGTCGACGAGCAGTACTTC.